Described below is a single T cell receptor beta chain sequence and its context. Study processing details: Cell counts per sample came from amplifying reference gene primers. Data came from immunoSEQ multiplex PCR; TCRdb stores just in-frame clones and leaves some out. The D gene and trimming were derived from the DNA, and the V and J assignments and clone size from that table. The data hold nearly 350,000 clones, with approximately 89% observed a single time. Trimming cost V 3 bases and J 0 bases; bases outside gene matches: 3. CDR3 length: 14 amino acids. Germline assignment: CDR1 DFQATT and CDR2 SNEGSKA (reference sequence). These data come from a study of blood T cell repertoires in COVID-19. Across the whole study: T cells, B-cell-depleted T cells, or PBMCs provided the cDNA or gDNA that served as material.

The clonotype comes from a woman aged 18 to 35 who had recovered from COVID-19. The specimen sequenced was peripheral blood. The chain uses TRBV20-1 and TRBJ2-3; 7 bases map to TRBD2. The CDR3 nucleotides read TGCAGTGCTAGTCCTAGCGGTAGCACAGATACGCAGTATTTT. Amino acid sequence: CSASPSGSTDTQYF.